These T cell receptor beta chains were read from a single sample in a study of control samples from healthy donors and cancer patients. The assay was immunoSEQ multiplex PCR, and TCRdb's table has in-frame clones only and misses some. The sample consists of tens of thousands of clones, roughly 89% of them appearing once. Sequences were obtained from PBMCs. The receptors derive from a woman aged 60-70 years with head and neck cancer. CDR3s include the opening cysteine and the closing phenylalanine or tryptophan. D genes are given only for firm matches. Expanded clones are given a class, and other clones once, few, many or no size at all.

v_call	clone_size	d_call	j_call	cdr3_nt	cdr3_aa
TRBV7-2	.	.	TRBJ2-1	TGTGCCAGCAGCTTAGGGGGGCCGTCCTACAATGAGCAGTTCTTC	CASSLGGPSYNEQFF
TRBV7-9	.	.	TRBJ1-1	TGTGCCAGCAGCCCCGGGACTCCTGCTGAGGCTGAAGCTTTCTTT	CASSPGTPAEAEAFF
TRBV7-7	.	TRBD2	TRBJ2-3	TGTGCTAGCAGCTTCATTAGCGGGAGGGTAACAGATACGCAGTATTTT	CASSFISGRVTDTQYF
TRBV5-1	.	.	TRBJ2-1	TGCGCCAGCAGCGCCTCTAGGAATGAGCAGTTCTTC	CASSASRNEQFF
TRBV7-9	few	.	TRBJ1-2	TGTGCCAGCAGCCTTTCCCAGAGCTACTATGGCTACACCTTC	CASSLSQSYYGYTF
TRBV19	.	TRBD2	TRBJ2-3	TGTGCCAGTTGCCCCTCACTAGCGGGAGTTTCAGATACGCAGTATTTT	CASCPSLAGVSDTQYF
TRBV28	.	.	TRBJ2-5	TGTGCCAGCAGCCCTGCCTCGTACCAAGAGACCCAGTACTTC	CASSPASYQETQYF
TRBV19	once	.	TRBJ2-7	TGTGCCAGTAGTAGGACAAGCGCCTACGAGCAGTACTTC	CASSRTSAYEQYF
TRBV29-1	.	.	TRBJ1-1	TGCAGCGCCGATCGGGGGAACACTGAAGCTTTCTTT	CSADRGNTEAFF
TRBV25-1	.	.	TRBJ1-5	TGTGCCAGCAGTGATTTCGGTAGCAATCAGCCCCAGCATTTT	CASSDFGSNQPQHF
TRBV5-1	.	.	TRBJ2-1	TGCGCCAGCAGCTTGGAACCTTCCCGTTACAATGAGCAGTTCTTC	CASSLEPSRYNEQFF
TRBV30	.	.	TRBJ1-3	TGTGCCTGGGACGAGGGGAAATCTGGAAACACCATATATTTT	CAWDEGKSGNTIYF
TRBV7-2	.	.	TRBJ1-1	TGTGCCAGCAGCTCAACAGGGAACGGTGGCACTGAAGCTTTCTTT	CASSSTGNGGTEAFF
TRBV6-5	.	TRBD1	TRBJ1-1	TGTGCCAGCAGTAGGGACAGGGCCGCTGAAGCTTTCTTT	CASSRDRAAEAFF
TRBV5-1	.	.	TRBJ1-2	TGCGCCAGCAGCCCTGGGCACGGTACGCATGGCTACACCTTC	CASSPGHGTHGYTF
TRBV7-2	.	.	TRBJ2-2	TGTGCCAGCAGCTTAGGTTTCAGGGGATTTGGAACCGGGGAGCTGTTTTTT	CASSLGFRGFGTGELFF
TRBV5-1	.	TRBD1	TRBJ1-1	TGCGCCAGCAGCTTACGGTCGTTTGGACAGGCCAACACTGAAGCTTTCTTT	CASSLRSFGQANTEAFF
TRBV11-3	.	.	TRBJ2-2	TGTGCCAGCAGCTCAGGAGATAGCACCGGGGAGCTGTTTTTT	CASSSGDSTGELFF
TRBV28	.	TRBD2	TRBJ2-4	TGTGCCAGCAGTCCGGGACTAGCGGGATTAGCCAAAAACATTCAGTACTTC	CASSPGLAGLAKNIQYF
TRBV20-1	few	.	TRBJ2-1	TGCAGTGCCTCTAGGGGGGTTGAGCAGTTCTTC	CSASRGVEQFF
TRBV7-6	.	.	TRBJ1-2	TGTGCCAGCAGCTTATCGGGACACCCTTCCCAACCTAACTATGGCTACACCTTC	CASSLSGHPSQPNYGYTF
TRBV13	.	.	TRBJ1-1	TGTGCCAGCAGCCAAAGGTGGACTGAAGCTTTCTTT	CASSQRWTEAFF
TRBV6-6	once	.	TRBJ1-1	TGTGCCAGCAGTTACTTTCTAGGCACTGAAGCTTTCTTT	CASSYFLGTEAFF
TRBV10-3	.	.	TRBJ1-6	TGTGCCATCAGTTCCGGGACGGCCTATAATTCACCCCTCCACTTT	CAISSGTAYNSPLHF
TRBV2	.	TRBD2	TRBJ2-7	TGTGCCAGCAGTGAAGGTAGCGGGAGGCACCATGGTTACTACGAGCAGTACTTC	CASSEGSGRHHGYYEQYF
TRBV28	.	.	TRBJ2-1	TGTGCCAGCAGGACGTCCCGCCGACCGTGGGATGAGCAGTTCTTC	CASRTSRRPWDEQFF
TRBV29-1	.	.	TRBJ2-4	TGCAGCGTTGAACTAATCGCAGGGGCGTGGGAGTACTTC	CSVELIAGAWEYF
TRBV24-1	.	TRBD1	TRBJ2-3	TGTGCCACCAGTGATCCGACAGGGGGCGAGACAGATACGCAGTATTTT	CATSDPTGGETDTQYF
TRBV7-3	.	TRBD2	TRBJ2-2	TGTGCCAGCAGCTCCTTAGCGGGAGGGGGGACCGGGGAGCTGTTTTTT	CASSSLAGGGTGELFF
TRBV11-1	.	.	TRBJ2-1	TGTGCCAGCAGCCACGGACTCTACAATGAGCAGTTCTTC	CASSHGLYNEQFF
TRBV7-6	.	TRBD1	TRBJ2-7	TGTGCCAGCAGCCCTAGACAGGGCCCTGGGAGTGAGCAGTACTTC	CASSPRQGPGSEQYF
TRBV7-9	.	TRBD1	TRBJ1-4	TGTGCCAGCAGCCCTGGGACAGATGAAAAACTGTTTTTT	CASSPGTDEKLFF
TRBV10-3	.	.	TRBJ2-6	TGTGCCATCAGTGTAGCGGGACAGGGTACCGCTGGGGCCAACGTCCTGACTTTC	CAISVAGQGTAGANVLTF
TRBV7-9	.	TRBD2	TRBJ2-5	TGTGCCAGCAGCCCGAGTCTAGCGGGGAGCTGGGAGACCCAGTACTTC	CASSPSLAGSWETQYF
TRBV27	.	.	TRBJ1-4	TGTGCCAGCAGTTCTCGGACCCTAGGGCTGTTTTTT	CASSSRTLGLFF